The following is a T cell receptor beta chain sequence with its context. Original methodology: Reference gene primer amplification gave estimated nucleated cell counts. Clones were read by immunoSEQ multiplex PCR, and TCRdb kept only the in-frame ones, dropping some. Clone size and V and J calls were adopted from that table, with D and trimming inferred from the DNA. Here the sample spans 160,000 or so clones, 80% being singletons. The study recruited people aged 18 to 89 years across 24 US areas. Recovered status applied to Cohort 3 donors who had two consecutive negative PCRs. It also applied to those with clearance or with symptom resolution. This record comes from a study of blood T cell repertoires in COVID-19. At the level of the study: PBMCs, B-cell-depleted T cells, or T cells provided the cDNA or gDNA that made up the material.

Trimming took 5 bases from V and 4 from J, leaving 17 bases between them. The CDR3 totals 15 residues. Germline assignment: CDR1 MGHRA and CDR2 YSYEKL. This TCR was sampled from an older woman who had recovered from COVID-19. The chain employs TRBV4-1 and TRBJ2-5; D may be TRBD2 (5 bases). The sample comprised PBMCs or T cells enriched from blood (not recorded which). In nucleotides, the CDR3 is TGCGCCAGCAGCTTATCAACCCTAGCCCTAGAGACCCAGTACTTC. Translated: CASSLSTLALETQYF.